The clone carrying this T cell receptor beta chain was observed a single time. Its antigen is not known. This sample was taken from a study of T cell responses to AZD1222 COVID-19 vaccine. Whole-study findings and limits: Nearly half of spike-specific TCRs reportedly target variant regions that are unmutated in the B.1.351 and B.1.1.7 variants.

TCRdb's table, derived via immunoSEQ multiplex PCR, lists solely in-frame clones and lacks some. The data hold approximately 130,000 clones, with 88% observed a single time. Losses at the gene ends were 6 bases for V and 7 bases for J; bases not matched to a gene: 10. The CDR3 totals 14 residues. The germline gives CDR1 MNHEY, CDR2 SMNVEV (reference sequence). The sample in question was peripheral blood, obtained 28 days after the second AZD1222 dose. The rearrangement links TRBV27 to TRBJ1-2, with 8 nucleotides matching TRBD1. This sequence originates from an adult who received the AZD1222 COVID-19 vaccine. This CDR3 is CASRNPGQGTGYTF. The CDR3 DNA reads TGTGCCAGCAGAAACCCCGGACAGGGTACTGGCTACACCTTC.